The clone carrying this T cell receptor (beta chain) appeared once. The repertoire was sequenced with immunoSEQ multiplex PCR; TCRdb's copy has only in-frame clones and lacks some. The sample records approximately 44,000 clones, over 55% being singletons. The data were taken from a study of PD-1 blockade in classical Hodgkin lymphoma. CDR3 size: 13 residues. The V and J ends lost 5 bases and 0 bases respectively, with 8 bases between them. Germline assignment: CDR1 SGHDT and CDR2 YYEEEE. Relapses following autologous stem cell transplantation were seen in all patients, with brentuximab vedotin exposure varying.

The sequence derives from a human donor with classical Hodgkin lymphoma. The chain combines TRBV5-6 with TRBJ2-5, with D uncertain. The sample was peripheral blood mononuclear cells (PBMCs), taken at baseline. The CDR3, as DNA: TGTGCCAGCAGTGGTGGATACCAAGAGACCCAGTACTTC. Amino acid sequence: CASSGGYQETQYF.